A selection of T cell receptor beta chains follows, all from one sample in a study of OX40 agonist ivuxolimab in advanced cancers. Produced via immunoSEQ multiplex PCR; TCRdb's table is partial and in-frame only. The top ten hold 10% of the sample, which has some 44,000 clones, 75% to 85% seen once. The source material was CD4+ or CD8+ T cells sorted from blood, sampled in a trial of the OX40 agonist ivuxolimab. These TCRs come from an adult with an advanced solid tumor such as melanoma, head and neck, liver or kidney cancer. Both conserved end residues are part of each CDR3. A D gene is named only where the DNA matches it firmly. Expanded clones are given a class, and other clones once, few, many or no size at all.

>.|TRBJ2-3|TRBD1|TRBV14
TGTGCCAGCAGCCAAGTTGGACAGGTCTACACAGATACGCAGTATTTT
CASSQVGQVYTDTQYF
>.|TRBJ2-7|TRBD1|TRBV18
TGTGCCAGCTCACGGACAGGAGCCTACGAGCAGTACTTC
CASSRTGAYEQYF
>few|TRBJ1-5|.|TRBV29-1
TGCAGCGTTCAGGGTTCCAATCAGCCCCAGCATTTT
CSVQGSNQPQHF
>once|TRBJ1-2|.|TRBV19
TGTGCCAGTAGTATAAGTGACGGGAGTCGCTATGGCTACACCTTC
CASSISDGSRYGYTF
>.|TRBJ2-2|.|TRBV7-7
TGTGCCAGCAGCTTAAGTGTGAACACCGGGGAGCTGTTTTTT
CASSLSVNTGELFF
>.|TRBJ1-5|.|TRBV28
TGTGCCAGCAGTTCTTATAAAGGAGACAGGAATCAGCCCCAGCATTTT
CASSSYKGDRNQPQHF
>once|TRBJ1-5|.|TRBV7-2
TGTGCCAGCAGCTTCACGGCGGTGAGCAATCAGCCCCAGCATTTT
CASSFTAVSNQPQHF
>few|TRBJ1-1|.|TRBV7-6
TGTGCCAGCAGCTTTCAGGAGAACACTGAAGCTTTCTTT
CASSFQENTEAFF
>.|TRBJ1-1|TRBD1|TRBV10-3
TGTGCCATCAGTCTGGATTTGGGACAGGGATTTACTTTCTTT
CAISLDLGQGFTFF
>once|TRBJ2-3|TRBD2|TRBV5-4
TGTGCCAGCAGCTTGGGAGGCGGGACTAGCGGGAGGGATACGCAGTATTTT
CASSLGGGTSGRDTQYF
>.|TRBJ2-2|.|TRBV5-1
TGCGCCAGCAGCTTGTCTCGGCTGGACCGGATGTTTTTT
CASSLSRLDRMFF
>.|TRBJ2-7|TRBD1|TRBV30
TGTGCCTGGAGTGCCAGACAGGGTTGGGACGAGCAGTACTTC
CAWSARQGWDEQYF
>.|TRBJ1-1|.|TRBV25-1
TGTGCCAGCAGTGATTGGGGGGAGAACACTGAAGCTTTCTTT
CASSDWGENTEAFF
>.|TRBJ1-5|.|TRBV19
TGTGCCAGCGTGGGGGGGCGCCACCAGCCCCAGCATTTT
CASVGGRHQPQHF
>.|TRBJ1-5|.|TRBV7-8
TGTGCCAGCAGCTTAGGCGCAGGAATAAGCAATCAGCCCCAGCATTTT
CASSLGAGISNQPQHF
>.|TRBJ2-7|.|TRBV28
TGTGCCAGCGGAGGGCTGAGCGTAACGACCTACGAGCAGTACTTC
CASGGLSVTTYEQYF
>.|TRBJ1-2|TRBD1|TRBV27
TGTGCCAGCGGCCTCGGAGGACAGGGGGTCATCGGCTACACCTTC
CASGLGGQGVIGYTF
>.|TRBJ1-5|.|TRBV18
TGTGCCAGCTCACTGGAGTACTCCAACAATCAGCCCCAGCATTTT
CASSLEYSNNQPQHF
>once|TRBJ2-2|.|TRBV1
TGCACCAGCCACGCTCACCGGGACGGTGAGGGGGACGGGGAGCTGTTTTTT
CTSHAHRDGEGDGELFF
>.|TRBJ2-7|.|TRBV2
TGTGCCAGCATGCGGATTTCCTACGAGCAGTACTTC
CASMRISYEQYF
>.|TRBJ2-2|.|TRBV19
TGTGCCAGTAGTATACCCCCCGCTCGCGACACCGGGGAGCTGTTTTTT
CASSIPPARDTGELFF
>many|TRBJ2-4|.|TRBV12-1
TGTGCCAGCAGCTTACGGGGGGAGGCCAAAAACATTCAGTACTTC
CASSLRGEAKNIQYF
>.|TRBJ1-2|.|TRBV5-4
TGTGCCAGCAGCTTGGACCGGGGGCTTGGAGATGGCTACACCTTC
CASSLDRGLGDGYTF
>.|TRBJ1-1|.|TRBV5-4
TGTGCCAGCAGGACGAGCTGGGGGGCTGAAGCTTTCTTT
CASRTSWGAEAFF